This TCR beta chain was recovered during a study of regulatory T cells in long-lasting Graves disease. Whole-study findings and limits: TRBV28, TRBJ1-2 and TRBJ2-5 were favored in persistent disease.

Time point meaning: persistent/refractory GD, antithyroid drugs over 5 years with positive TRAb. Following extraction of RNA from PBMCs, that RNA was used to make the TCR library. Assembly of TCR beta libraries relied on iRepertoire HTBI primers together with Arm-PCR of CDR3 regions. Each CDR3 protein gets one entry after TCRdb re-called the multiplex PCR reads with MiXCR. In the table there are 300,000 to 350,000 distinct CDR3 sequences, around 19% of which are singletons. This clonotype has only a few counts. Antigen unknown. The CDR3 is 14 residues long. Trimming removed 0 bases at V and 1 base at J, with 6 bases between. Germline V CDR1 and CDR2: LGHDT, YNNKEL (reference sequence).

The clonotype originates from a female donor with Graves disease. This chain links TRBV3-1 with TRBJ2-5; D is unresolved. Specimen: peripheral blood mononuclear cells (PBMCs), collected when the disease was refractory, from a patient treated with antithyroid drugs. CDR3 protein: CASSQERIQETQYF. The CDR3 DNA reads TGTGCCAGCAGCCAAGAGAGGATCCAAGAGACCCAGTACTTC.